This T cell receptor beta chain emerged from a study of shared clonotypes between healthy human individuals. Assay: immunoSEQ multiplex PCR; the TCRdb copy retains only in-frame clones and omits some. The top ten hold about 0.13% of the sample, which has more than 2,000,000 clones, 90% to 95% seen once. Specimen: naive CD4+ T cells sorted from blood. The sample's subset: CD45RA+ positively selected. The TCR originated in a man between 18 and 29 years old in good health.

The DNA for the CDR3 is TGTGCCAGTAGTTCAATTGGGGAAAAACTGTTTTTT. This encodes CASSSIGEKLFF. J is TRBJ1-4 and V is TRBV19; D is unclear. The V end lost 5 bases, the J end lost 8 bases, and 9 bases lay between the germline ends. CDR3 length: 12 amino acids. Looked up from germline, CDR1 is LNHDA and CDR2 is SQIVND (reference sequence).